Each of the 32 T cell receptor beta chains below was sequenced from the same sample in a study of T cell responses to AZD1222 COVID-19 vaccine. Data came from immunoSEQ multiplex PCR; TCRdb stores just in-frame clones and leaves some out. The sample carries some 120,000 clones, 88% recorded once. The sequences come from peripheral blood, collected on day 0 of AZD1222 vaccination. The receptors derive from an adult in good health.

This clone has more than one count but fewer than ten. V and J are TRBV19 and TRBJ2-1, with 10 bases matching TRBD2. J was trimmed by 3 bases and V by 4 bases; bases with no gene match: 0. Germline V CDR1 and CDR2: LNHDA, SQIVND (reference sequence). The CDR3 spans 14 residues. CDR3 residues: CASSTSGSYNEQFF. In nucleotides, the CDR3 is TGTGCCAGTAGTACTAGCGGGAGCTACAATGAGCAGTTCTTC.

CDR3 protein: CASSFPGRGNQPQHF. The CDR3 coding sequence is TGTGCCAGCAGTTTCCCCGGCAGGGGAAATCAGCCCCAGCATTTT. The chain carries TRBV28 and TRBJ1-5; possibly TRBD1 for D (6 bases). The V end was cut by 3 bases, the J end by 4 bases, with 13 bases between. There are 15 residues in the CDR3. Germline lookup yields CDR1 MDHEN and CDR2 SYDVKM.

This clone has a handful of counts. V usage is TRBV30 and J usage is TRBJ1-6; D is possibly TRBD1 (5 bases). The CDR3 spans 15 residues. Trimming took 3 bases from V and 4 from J, leaving 13 bases between them. Germline CDR1 GTSNPN, CDR2 SVGIG (reference sequence). The CDR3 DNA reads as TGTGCCTGGAGCCCGGGGAGGGGATATAATTCACCCCTCCACTTT. Its protein product is CAWSPGRGYNSPLHF.

V gene TRBV30 combines with J gene TRBJ1-4, with 10 nucleotides matching TRBD1. This CDR3 comprises 15 residues. The trim removed 4 bases at V and 7 bases at J, leaving 9 bases unmatched. Per germline, CDR1 GTSNPN and CDR2 SVGIG (reference sequence). Written as DNA, the CDR3 is TGTGCCTGGACCGGTACCGGGGACAGGGGTGAAAAACTGTTTTTT. Translated: CAWTGTGDRGEKLFF.

The chain has TRBV18 and TRBJ2-7; possibly TRBD1 for D (5 bases). This CDR3 is built from 13 residues. V was shortened by 0 bases and J by 6 bases, with 9 bases between the two germline ends. Germline CDR1 reads KGHSH; CDR2 reads LQKENI. This CDR3 reads CASSPPTAFEQYF. In nucleotides, the CDR3 is TGTGCCAGCTCACCACCGACAGCCTTCGAGCAGTACTTC. The entire variable domain, with the rest obtained from reference TRBV18 and TRBJ2-7, is as follows: NAGVMQNPRHLVRRRGQEARLRCSPMKGHSHVYWYRQLPEEGLKFMVYLQKENIIDESGMPKERFSAEFPKEGPSILRIQQVVRGDSAAYFCASSPPTAFEQYFGPGTRLTVT.

The rearrangement links TRBV18 to TRBJ2-7, with D tentatively TRBD2 (6 bases). Per germline, CDR1 KGHSH and CDR2 LQKENI. The V gene lost 1 base and the J gene lost 0 bases, with 7 bases spanning the gap. This CDR3 is built from 14 residues. CDR3 loop: CASSPQDYSYEQYF. The CDR3 nucleotides are TGTGCCAGCTCACCACAGGACTACTCCTACGAGCAGTACTTC. Full variable domain (remainder filled in from reference TRBV18 and TRBJ2-7): NAGVMQNPRHLVRRRGQEARLRCSPMKGHSHVYWYRQLPEEGLKFMVYLQKENIIDESGMPKERFSAEFPKEGPSILRIQQVVRGDSAAYFCASSPQDYSYEQYFGPGTRLTVT.

The chain recombines TRBV10-2 with TRBJ1-6; TRBD1 aligns across 7 bases. The V segment lost 6 bases and the J segment 3 bases; nucleotides outside the gene matches: 5. The CDR3 is 15 amino acids. Germline CDR1 WSHSY, CDR2 SAAADI. The CDR3 region has the DNA TGCGCCAGCAGCAACCGGGACAGCTATAATTCACCCCTCCACTTT. Its protein product is CASSNRDSYNSPLHF.

Note on this clone: Other DNA sequences in the same sample also yield this CDR3. V and J are TRBV9 and TRBJ1-6; D not resolved. CDR1 and CDR2 (germline): SGDLS, YYNGEE. This CDR3 has 12 amino acids. Trimming cost V 2 bases and J 6 bases, with 3 bases left between them. The CDR3, as DNA: TGTGCCAGCAGCGTCCGTAATTCACCCCTCCACTTT. Protein sequence: CASSVRNSPLHF. Drawing the rest from reference TRBV9 and TRBJ1-6, the complete variable domain is DSGVTQTPKHLITATGQRVTLRCSPRSGDLSVYWYQQSLDQGLQFLIQYYNGEERAKGNILERFSAQQFPDLHSELNLSSLELGDSALYFCASSVRNSPLHFGNGTRLTVT.

The chain employs TRBV6-4 and TRBJ2-3; D remains unclear. This CDR3 region has 13 residues. V lost 0 bases, J lost 5 bases, and 6 bases lay in between. Germline V CDR1 and CDR2: MRHNA, SNTAGT. The CDR3 region has the DNA TGTGCCAGCAGTGACTCGTATCTAGATACGCAGTATTTT. Translating gives CASSDSYLDTQYF.

This chain links TRBV6-5 with TRBJ2-7, with 7 bases matching TRBD1. V lost 7 bases and J lost 1; bases outside the gene matches: 4. The CDR3 runs 13 residues. CDR1 and CDR2 (germline): MNHEY, SVGAGI. CDR3 loop: CASMGTASYEQYF. CDR3 bases: TGTGCCAGCATGGGGACAGCGTCCTACGAGCAGTACTTC.

The rearrangement links TRBV7-3 to TRBJ1-1; no definite D call. The CDR3 loop spans 14 amino acids. CDR1 is SGHTA, CDR2 FQGTGA, per germline. V lost 4 bases and J 1 base, leaving 10 bases between the germline ends. CDR3 loop: CASSSYHRNTEAFF. The CDR3 region has the DNA TGTGCCAGCAGCTCGTATCACAGGAACACTGAAGCTTTCTTT.

This clone was seen a single time. J is TRBJ2-7 and V is TRBV6-5; no clear D gene. The V end was cut by 0 bases, the J end by 3 bases, with 12 bases between. The CDR3 is 15 residues long. Germline V CDR1 and CDR2: MNHEY, SVGAGI. This CDR3 is CASSYSAQYNYEQYF. The CDR3 nucleotides are TGTGCCAGCAGTTACTCCGCACAGTATAACTACGAGCAGTACTTC.

The gene calls are TRBV6-5 and TRBJ2-7; TRBD1 aligns across 9 bases. Trimming cost V 6 bases and J 3 bases; bases outside gene matches: 9. The CDR3 is made up of 15 amino acids. CDR1 MNHEY and CDR2 SVGAGI come from the germline V gene. The CDR3 bases are TGTGCCAGCAGCCAGGGGGACAGGGCGATCTACGAGCAGTACTTC. As protein: CASSQGDRAIYEQYF.

The CDR3 nucleotides read TGTGCCAGCAGCTTAAGCCTAGCGGGACCCTACGAGCAGTACTTC. This encodes CASSLSLAGPYEQYF. This rearrangement joins TRBV7-8 to TRBJ2-7, with TRBD2 identical over 9 bases. This CDR3 has 15 amino acids. The germline gives CDR1 SGHVS, CDR2 FQNEAQ. V lost 2 bases, J lost 2 bases, and 4 bases stayed unmatched.

The gene calls are TRBV29-1 and TRBJ2-7; TRBD1 is a possible D gene (6 bases). The length of the CDR3 is 11 residues. Germline V gives CDR1 SQVTM, CDR2 ANQGSEA. The CDR3 sequence: CGITGQGEQYF. In nucleotides, the CDR3 is TGCGGAATTACAGGGCAGGGCGAGCAGTACTTC.

The V gene is TRBV28, the J gene TRBJ2-7, with TRBD1 identical over 8 bases. The V and J ends lost 5 bases and 2 bases, in that order; junction bases with no gene match: 8. CDR1 MDHEN and CDR2 SYDVKM come from the germline V gene. The CDR3 is 15 amino acids. This chain's CDR3 is CASSPRTGTTYEQYF. DNA for the CDR3: TGTGCCAGCAGTCCCCGGACAGGGACGACCTACGAGCAGTACTTC.

This chain links TRBV5-4 with TRBJ2-1; a weak D match, TRBD2 (6 bases). CDR1 SGHNT and CDR2 YYREEE come from the germline V gene (reference sequence). V lost 0 bases and J 0 bases, leaving 19 bases between the germline ends. The CDR3 is 19 amino acids. The CDR3 DNA sequence: TGTGCCAGCAGCTTGGAGGGTGGAGGGTTCAGAAGCTCCTACAATGAGCAGTTCTTC. Protein product: CASSLEGGGFRSSYNEQFF.

The chain is built from TRBV5-4 and TRBJ2-7; 9 bases map to TRBD1. V gave up 1 base and J gave up 5 bases; unmatched junction bases: 4. Germline V gene data show CDR1 as SGHNT and CDR2 as YYREEE (reference sequence). The CDR3 has 14 amino acids. CDR3: CASSLLQGADEQYF. CDR3 in DNA: TGTGCCAGCAGCTTGCTACAGGGGGCTGACGAGCAGTACTTC.

The chain is built from TRBV11-2 and TRBJ2-5; D is unresolved. Germline-derived CDR1 and CDR2 are SGHAT and FQNNGV. Trimming left V 5 bases short and J 4 bases short, with 20 bases between. This CDR3 region has 16 residues. The CDR3 region is CASSPTVNVGRETQYF. CDR3 in DNA: TGTGCCAGCAGCCCTACAGTAAACGTAGGAAGAGAGACCCAGTACTTC.

This clone was seen a few times. V and J are TRBV27 and TRBJ2-7; D not resolved. This CDR3 contains 15 residues. Germline loops: CDR1 MNHEY, CDR2 SMNVEV (reference sequence). The V and J ends lost 4 bases and 4 bases respectively, with 17 bases between them. The chain's CDR3 is CASSSGSWIFYEQYF. DNA for the CDR3: TGTGCCAGCAGTTCTGGTTCCTGGATTTTTTACGAGCAGTACTTC.

Written as DNA, the CDR3 is TGTGCCAGCTCACCGGGGACAGAAGAGACCCAGTACTTC. This gives the protein CASSPGTEETQYF. This chain connects TRBV18 to TRBJ2-5; 7 nucleotides align to TRBD1. Trimming at V came to 3 bases and at J to 3 bases, leaving 1 base not matched to a gene. The CDR3 runs to 13 residues. The V gene's germline CDR1 is KGHSH and CDR2 LQKENI.

The genes are TRBV9 and TRBJ2-5; 10 nucleotides match TRBD2. The J segment lost 5 bases and the V segment lost 4 bases, leaving 11 bases of the junction unmatched. Looked up from germline, CDR1 is SGDLS and CDR2 is YYNGEE. The length of the CDR3 is 16 residues. For the CDR3, the DNA is TGTGCCAGCAGCCCGCGGGTAGCGGGAGGCCAGGAGACCCAGTACTTC. Translating gives CASSPRVAGGQETQYF.

The gene calls are TRBV30 and TRBJ2-7; 9 bases line up with TRBD1. Germline lookup yields CDR1 GTSNPN and CDR2 SVGIG (reference sequence). The trim removed 5 bases at V and 7 bases at J, leaving 12 bases unmatched. The CDR3 spans 14 residues. This CDR3 reads CAWWTGALNEEQYF. DNA of the CDR3: TGTGCCTGGTGGACAGGGGCTTTGAATGAGGAGCAGTACTTC.

The J gene is TRBJ1-1, the V gene TRBV5-1; TRBD1 aligns across 9 bases. V lost 0 bases and J lost 8; bases outside the gene matches: 11. The CDR3 length is 16 residues. The germline gives CDR1 SGHRS, CDR2 YFSETQ. The chain's CDR3 is CASSLAATGGSFEAFF. DNA of the CDR3: TGCGCCAGCAGCTTGGCCGCGACAGGGGGGTCTTTCGAAGCTTTCTTT.

CDR3 sequence reads: CASSHKFGVEKLFF. CDR3 nucleotide sequence: TGTGCCAGCAGCCATAAATTTGGAGTTGAAAAACTGTTTTTT. The chain carries TRBV11-2 and TRBJ1-4; no clear D. There are 14 residues in the CDR3. Germline V lookup: CDR1 SGHAT, CDR2 FQNNGV. The V end lost 5 bases, the J end lost 7 bases, and 14 bases lay between the germline ends.

V and J are TRBV6-2 or TRBV6-3 and TRBJ1-2; no clear D gene. This CDR3 spans 14 amino acids. The ends were cut back, 3 bases at V and 4 bases at J, with 12 bases in the middle. Per germline, CDR1 MNHEY and CDR2 SVGEGT. CDR3 DNA sequence: TGTGCCAGCAGTTATACGCGAAAACCCTATGGCTACACCTTC. Protein product: CASSYTRKPYGYTF.

The chain has TRBV24-1 and TRBJ1-5, with TRBD1 matching 10 bases. V shed 11 bases, J shed 4 bases, and the junction held 10 bases outside the gene matches. This CDR3 comprises 15 residues. The germline V gene encodes CDR1 KGHDR and CDR2 SFDVKD. The CDR3 here is CAISATGGRNQPQHF. CDR3 nucleotide sequence: TGTGCCATCAGCGCGACAGGGGGCCGGAATCAGCCCCAGCATTTT.

V gene TRBV7-4 combines with J gene TRBJ2-3; D gene ambiguous. Germline-derived CDR1 and CDR2 are SGHVT and SQSDAQ. Trimming cost V 3 bases and J 4 bases, with 8 bases left between them. The CDR3 covers 13 residues. The CDR3 nucleotides read TGTGCCAGCAGCTTTACAGCCCCAGATACGCAGTATTTT. Translation: CASSFTAPDTQYF.

V usage is TRBV6-5 and J usage is TRBJ2-7; perhaps TRBD2 as D (6 bases). This CDR3 has 16 amino acids. Trimming took off 2 bases at V and 2 bases at J, with 16 bases between the two ends. The germline gives CDR1 MNHEY, CDR2 SVGAGI. The CDR3, as DNA: TGTGCCAGCAGTTACGGGCTCGGGGGTGGGACCTACGAGCAGTACTTC. Its translation is CASSYGLGGGTYEQYF.

The chain employs TRBV19 and TRBJ1-1; D not resolved. CDR1 is LNHDA, CDR2 SQIVND, per germline (reference sequence). This CDR3 region has 13 residues. With 7 bases removed from V and 1 base from J, the gap between germline ends came to 10 bases. The CDR3 is CASMGRQNTEAFF. The CDR3 DNA is TGTGCCAGTATGGGCCGTCAGAACACTGAAGCTTTCTTT.

The V call is TRBV30, the J call TRBJ1-5; 7 bases fit TRBD1. V shed 5 bases and J 7 bases; nucleotides not matched to a gene: 5. Looked up from germline, CDR1 is GTSNPN and CDR2 is SVGIG (reference sequence). The CDR3 extends over 12 amino acids. CDR3 amino acids: CAWGTADQPQHF. The CDR3 DNA follows: TGTGCCTGGGGGACAGCAGACCAGCCCCAGCATTTT.

This clone was picked up one time. This chain joins TRBV2 and TRBJ2-5; TRBD2 matches at 8 bases. Germline values: CDR1 SNHLY, CDR2 FYNNEI. The CDR3 covers 14 residues. Unmatched junction bases numbered 10, after V lost 8 bases and J lost 5 bases. DNA for the CDR3: TGTGCCAGCTGGCCAGCGGGGGCGGGGGAGACCCAGTACTTC. Translation: CASWPAGAGETQYF.